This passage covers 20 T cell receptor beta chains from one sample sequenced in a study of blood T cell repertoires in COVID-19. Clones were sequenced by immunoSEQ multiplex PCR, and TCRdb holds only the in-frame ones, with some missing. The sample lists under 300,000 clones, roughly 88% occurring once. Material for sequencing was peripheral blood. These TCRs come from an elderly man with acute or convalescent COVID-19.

CDR3 loop: CASSQPESGNTIYF. The DNA of the CDR3 is TGCGCCAGCAGCCAACCGGAGTCTGGAAACACCATATATTTT. This rearrangement joins TRBV4-1 to TRBJ1-3, with D uncertain. Trimming cost V 2 bases and J 1 base, with 6 bases left between them. The germline V gene has CDR1 MGHRA and CDR2 YSYEKL. The CDR3 contains 14 residues.

The CDR3: CASSFQGDEQFF. CDR3 DNA sequence: TGCGCCAGCAGCTTTCAGGGGGATGAGCAGTTCTTC. V usage is TRBV5-1 and J usage is TRBJ2-1; 7 bases align to TRBD1. CDR1 and CDR2 from the germline V gene are SGHRS and YFSETQ. There are 12 residues in the CDR3. V trimming: 2 bases; J trimming: 8 bases; junction bases outside the gene matches: 1. Full variable domain (missing parts from reference TRBV5-1 and TRBJ2-1): KAGVTQTPRYLIKTRGQQVTLSCSPISGHRSVSWYQQTPGQGLQFLFEYFSETQRNKGNFPGRFSGRQFSNSRSEMNVSTLELGDSALYLCASSFQGDEQFFGPGTRLTVL.

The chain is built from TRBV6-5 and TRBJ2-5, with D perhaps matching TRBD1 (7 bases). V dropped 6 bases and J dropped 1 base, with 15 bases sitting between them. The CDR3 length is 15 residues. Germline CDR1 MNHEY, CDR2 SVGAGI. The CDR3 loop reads CASRTTGTFQETQYF. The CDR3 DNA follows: TGTGCCAGCAGAACGACAGGGACTTTCCAAGAGACCCAGTACTTC.

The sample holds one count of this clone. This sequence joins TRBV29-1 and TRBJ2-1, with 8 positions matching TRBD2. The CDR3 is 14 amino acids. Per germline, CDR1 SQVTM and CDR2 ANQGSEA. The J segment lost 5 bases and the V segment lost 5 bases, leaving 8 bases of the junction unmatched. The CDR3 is CSVRTGGRNNEQFF. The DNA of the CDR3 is TGCAGCGTTCGAACGGGGGGGCGAAACAATGAGCAGTTCTTC.

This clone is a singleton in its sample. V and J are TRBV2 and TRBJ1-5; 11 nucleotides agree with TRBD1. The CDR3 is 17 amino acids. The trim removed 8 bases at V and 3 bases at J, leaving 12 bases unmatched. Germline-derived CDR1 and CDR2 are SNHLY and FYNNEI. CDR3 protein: CASSTPRGQGDNQPQHF. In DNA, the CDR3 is TGTGCCAGCTCGACTCCACGGGGACAGGGGGACAATCAGCCCCAGCATTTT.

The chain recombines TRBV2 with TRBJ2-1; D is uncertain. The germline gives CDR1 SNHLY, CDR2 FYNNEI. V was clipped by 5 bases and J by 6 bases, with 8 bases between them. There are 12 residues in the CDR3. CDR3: CASSQLANEQFF. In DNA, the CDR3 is TGTGCCAGCAGTCAATTGGCCAATGAGCAGTTCTTC.

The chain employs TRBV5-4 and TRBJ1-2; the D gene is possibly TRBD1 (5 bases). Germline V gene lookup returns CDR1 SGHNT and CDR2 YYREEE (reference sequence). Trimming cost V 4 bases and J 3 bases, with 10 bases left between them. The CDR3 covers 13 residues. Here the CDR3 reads CASSRKTDYGYTF. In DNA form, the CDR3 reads TGTGCCAGCAGCCGAAAGACAGACTATGGCTACACCTTC.

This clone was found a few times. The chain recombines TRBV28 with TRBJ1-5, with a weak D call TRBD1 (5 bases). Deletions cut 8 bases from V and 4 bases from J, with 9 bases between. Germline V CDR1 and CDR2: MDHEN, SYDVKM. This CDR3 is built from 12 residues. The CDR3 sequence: CASCSGNQPQHF. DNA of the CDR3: TGTGCCAGCTGCTCAGGGAATCAGCCCCAGCATTTT.

The CDR3 coding sequence is TGTGCCAGCAGTTACTCACAGTCCAATAGCGGCTATGGCTACACCTTC. Encoded protein: CASSYSQSNSGYGYTF. This chain joins TRBV6-5 and TRBJ1-2; D is uncertain. V was shortened by 0 bases and J by 4 bases, with 15 bases between the two germline ends. The CDR3 length is 16 residues. Germline CDR1 reads MNHEY; CDR2 reads SVGAGI.

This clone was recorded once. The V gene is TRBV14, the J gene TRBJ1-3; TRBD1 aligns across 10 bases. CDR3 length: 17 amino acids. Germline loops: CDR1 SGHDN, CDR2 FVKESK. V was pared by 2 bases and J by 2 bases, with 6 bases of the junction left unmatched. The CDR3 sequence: CASSQRTGGYTGNTIYF. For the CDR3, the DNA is TGTGCCAGCAGCCAACGGACAGGGGGTTATACTGGAAACACCATATATTTT.

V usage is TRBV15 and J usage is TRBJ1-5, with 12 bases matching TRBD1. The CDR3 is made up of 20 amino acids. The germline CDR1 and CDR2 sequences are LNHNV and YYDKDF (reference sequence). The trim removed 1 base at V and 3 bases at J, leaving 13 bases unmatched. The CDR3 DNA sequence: TGTGCCACCAGCAGAGTTCTTGGGACAGGGGGCATGGGACACAATCAGCCCCAGCATTTT. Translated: CATSRVLGTGGMGHNQPQHF.

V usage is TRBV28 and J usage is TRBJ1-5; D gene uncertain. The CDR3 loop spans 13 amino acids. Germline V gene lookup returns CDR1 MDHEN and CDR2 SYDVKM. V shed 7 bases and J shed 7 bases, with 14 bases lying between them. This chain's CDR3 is CASTPLLEQPQHF. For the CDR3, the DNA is TGTGCCAGCACCCCCCTCCTAGAGCAGCCCCAGCATTTT.

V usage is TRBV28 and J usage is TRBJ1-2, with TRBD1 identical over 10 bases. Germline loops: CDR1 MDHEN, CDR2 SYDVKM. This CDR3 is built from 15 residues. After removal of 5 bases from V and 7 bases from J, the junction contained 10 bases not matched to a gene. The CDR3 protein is CASSISETGGGGYTF. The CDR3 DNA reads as TGTGCCAGCAGTATATCGGAGACAGGGGGCGGTGGCTACACCTTC.

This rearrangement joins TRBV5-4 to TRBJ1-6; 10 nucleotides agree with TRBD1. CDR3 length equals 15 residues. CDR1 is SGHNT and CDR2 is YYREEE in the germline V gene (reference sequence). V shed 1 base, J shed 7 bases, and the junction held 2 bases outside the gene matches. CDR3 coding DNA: TGTGCCAGCAGCTTGCAGGGACAGGGGAATTCACCCCTCCACTTT. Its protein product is CASSLQGQGNSPLHF. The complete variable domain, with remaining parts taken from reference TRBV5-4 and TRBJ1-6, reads ETGVTQSPTHLIKTRGQQVTLRCSSQSGHNTVSWYQQALGQGPQFIFQYYREEENGRGNFPPRFSGLQFPNYSSELNVNALELDDSALYLCASSLQGQGNSPLHFGNGTRLTVT.

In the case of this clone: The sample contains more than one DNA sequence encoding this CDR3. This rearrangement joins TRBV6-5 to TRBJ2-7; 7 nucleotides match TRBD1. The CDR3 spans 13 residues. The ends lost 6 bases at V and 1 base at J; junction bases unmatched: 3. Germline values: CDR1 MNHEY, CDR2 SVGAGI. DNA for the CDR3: TGTGCCAGCAGGAGACAGGGTTCCTACGAGCAGTACTTC. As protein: CASRRQGSYEQYF.

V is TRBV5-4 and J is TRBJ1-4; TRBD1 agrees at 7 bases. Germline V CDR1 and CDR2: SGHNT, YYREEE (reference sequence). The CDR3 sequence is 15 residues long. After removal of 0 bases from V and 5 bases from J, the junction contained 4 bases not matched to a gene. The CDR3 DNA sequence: TGTGCCAGCAGCTTGGGGGGACAGTCGAATGAAAAACTGTTTTTT. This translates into CASSLGGQSNEKLFF.

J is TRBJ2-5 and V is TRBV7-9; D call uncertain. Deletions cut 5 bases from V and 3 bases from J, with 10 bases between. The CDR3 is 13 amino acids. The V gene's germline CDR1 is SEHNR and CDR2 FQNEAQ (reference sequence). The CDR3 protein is CASSLRQEETQYF. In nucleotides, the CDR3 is TGTGCCAGCAGCCTTCGACAAGAAGAGACCCAGTACTTC. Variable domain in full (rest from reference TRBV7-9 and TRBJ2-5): DTGVSQNPRHKITKRGQNVTFRCDPISEHNRLYWYRQTLGQGPEFLTYFQNEAQLEKSRLLSDRFSAERPKGSFSTLEIQRTEQGDSAMYLCASSLRQEETQYFGPGTRLLVL.

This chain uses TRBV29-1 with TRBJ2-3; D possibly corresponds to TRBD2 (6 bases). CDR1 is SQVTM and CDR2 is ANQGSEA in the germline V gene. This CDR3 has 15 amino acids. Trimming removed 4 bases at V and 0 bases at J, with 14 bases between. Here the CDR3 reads CSVGGDFPSTDTQYF. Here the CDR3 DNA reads TGCAGCGTTGGAGGGGACTTTCCTAGCACAGATACGCAGTATTTT.

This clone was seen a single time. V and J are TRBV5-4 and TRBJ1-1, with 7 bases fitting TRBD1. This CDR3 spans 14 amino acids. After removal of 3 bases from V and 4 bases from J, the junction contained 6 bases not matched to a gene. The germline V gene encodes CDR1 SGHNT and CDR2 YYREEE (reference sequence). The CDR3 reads CASSSQQGSTEAFF. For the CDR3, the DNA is TGTGCCAGCAGCTCCCAACAGGGGAGCACTGAAGCTTTCTTT. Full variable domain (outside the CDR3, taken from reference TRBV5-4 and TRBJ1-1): ETGVTQSPTHLIKTRGQQVTLRCSSQSGHNTVSWYQQALGQGPQFIFQYYREEENGRGNFPPRFSGLQFPNYSSELNVNALELDDSALYLCASSSQQGSTEAFFGQGTRLTVV.

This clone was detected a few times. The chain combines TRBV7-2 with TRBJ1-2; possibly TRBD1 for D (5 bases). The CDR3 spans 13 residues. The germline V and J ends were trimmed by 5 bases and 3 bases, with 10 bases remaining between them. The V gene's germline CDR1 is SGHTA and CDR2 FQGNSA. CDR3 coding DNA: TGTGCCAGCAGCCGCGGGGGGGACTATGGCTACACCTTC. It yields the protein CASSRGGDYGYTF.